The entry below describes one T cell receptor (beta chain). Its antigen is as yet unknown. This sample is part of a study of post-analysis software for immune sequencing data. Prepared libraries of TCR beta cDNA carried unique molecular identifiers. The authors obtained roughly 500,000 cDNA molecules from approximately 0.95 to 9.8 million T cells. In TCRdb, the PCR reads were re-called with MiXCR into one record per CDR3 protein. This sample has hundreds of thousands of distinct CDR3 sequences, with around 40% found just once. Findings and limits, study-wide: The study found TRBV5-6, TRBV5-1 and TRBV20-1 among several TRBV segments more frequent in patients than controls. When the samples were clustered directly with F measure, those that had been prepared in the same batch showed strong co-clustering. Patients with multiple sclerosis recorded significantly lower normalized Chao1 diversity than controls, the study found.

The CDR3 length is 14 residues. In germline, CDR1 is SGHTA, CDR2 FQGNSA. The V and J ends lost 1 base and 3 bases respectively, with 7 bases between them. This receptor was identified in a girl aged 10-17 years with multiple sclerosis. The rearrangement uses TRBV7-2 and TRBJ2-1; unclear D gene. The sequenced material came from blood. Here the CDR3 reads CASSLDPGYNEQFF. CDR3 DNA: TGTGCCAGCAGCTTAGATCCAGGCTACAATGAGCAGTTCTTC.